Below, 7 T cell receptor beta chains from the same sample are listed, as sequenced in a study of T cell responses to AZD1222 COVID-19 vaccine. Assay: immunoSEQ multiplex PCR; the TCRdb copy retains only in-frame clones and omits some. The table records 110,000 to 150,000 clones, 90% to 95% of them present only once. This specimen was peripheral blood, taken after recovery from COVID-19. These TCRs come from an adult who had recovered from COVID-19.

This clone appeared a few times. The chain couples TRBV9 to TRBJ2-7; tentative D call: TRBD2 (7 bases). Looked up from germline, CDR1 is SGDLS and CDR2 is YYNGEE. Trimming removed 3 bases from V and 1 base from J, with 11 bases in between. The CDR3 totals 14 residues. CDR3 in DNA: TGTGCCAGCAGCGAGGGGGGGGCGTCCTACGAGCAGTACTTC. This sequence encodes CASSEGGASYEQYF.

This clone was observed a few times. The gene calls are TRBV7-9 and TRBJ1-1, with D maybe TRBD1 (5 bases). Germline lookup yields CDR1 SEHNR and CDR2 FQNEAQ (reference sequence). The CDR3 length is 14 residues. V was clipped by 1 base and J by 1 base, with 7 bases between them. CDR3 protein: CASSLVQGNTEAFF. Written as DNA, the CDR3 is TGTGCCAGCAGCTTAGTGCAGGGGAACACTGAAGCTTTCTTT.

V is TRBV10-3 and J is TRBJ1-2, with D perhaps TRBD1 (5 bases). The CDR3 is made up of 14 amino acids. Germline values: CDR1 ENHRY, CDR2 SYGVKD. V lost 3 bases, J lost 8 bases, and 16 bases lay in between. The CDR3 sequence is CAISDPGGARGYTF. CDR3 DNA: TGTGCCATCAGTGACCCGGGAGGGGCGAGGGGCTACACCTTC.

The chain links TRBV18 to TRBJ2-3; D ambiguous. CDR3 size: 13 residues. Germline values: CDR1 KGHSH, CDR2 LQKENI. The germline V and J ends were trimmed by 0 bases and 5 bases, with 6 bases remaining between them. CDR3 region: CASSPPVLDTQYF. The CDR3 DNA reads as TGTGCCAGCTCACCACCTGTCCTAGATACGCAGTATTTT.

The chain is built from TRBV6-5 and TRBJ2-2, with D possibly being TRBD2 (5 bases). From germline, CDR1 is MNHEY and CDR2 SVGAGI. Trimming cost V 2 bases and J 4 bases, with 11 bases left between them. CDR3 length: 15 amino acids. The CDR3 loop reads CASSYNSGGTGELFF. The CDR3 DNA is TGTGCCAGCAGTTACAACAGCGGCGGCACCGGGGAGCTGTTTTTT.

V is TRBV6-2 or TRBV6-3 and J is TRBJ2-3, with D possibly being TRBD2 (6 bases). V was trimmed by 0 bases and J by 4 bases, leaving 23 bases between them. Germline V gene data show CDR1 as MNHEY and CDR2 as SVGEGT. The CDR3 has 19 residues. CDR3 sequence reads: CASSYSIPGRDFSADTQYF. DNA of the CDR3: TGTGCCAGCAGTTACTCGATTCCCGGGCGGGACTTTTCGGCAGATACGCAGTATTTT.

The V gene is TRBV28, the J gene TRBJ2-2; 7 bases agree with TRBD1. J gave up 6 bases and V 3 bases, and 7 bases lay outside the gene matches. The V gene's germline CDR1 is MDHEN and CDR2 SYDVKM. The CDR3 runs to 15 residues. CDR3 nucleotide sequence: TGTGCCAGCAGTTTTCTACAGGGGTTCTCCGGGGAGCTGTTTTTT. Amino acids: CASSFLQGFSGELFF.